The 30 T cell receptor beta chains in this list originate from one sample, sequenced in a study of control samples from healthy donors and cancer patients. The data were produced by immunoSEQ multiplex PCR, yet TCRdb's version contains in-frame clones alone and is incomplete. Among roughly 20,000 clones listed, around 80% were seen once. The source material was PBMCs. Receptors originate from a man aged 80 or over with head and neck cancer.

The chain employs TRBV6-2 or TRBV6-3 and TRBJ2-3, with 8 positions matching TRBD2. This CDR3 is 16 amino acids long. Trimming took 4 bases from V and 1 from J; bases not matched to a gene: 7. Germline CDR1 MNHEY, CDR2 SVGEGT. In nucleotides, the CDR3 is TGTGCCAGCAGTTCTAAGCGGGAGTGGGGCACAGATACGCAGTATTTT. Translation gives CASSSKREWGTDTQYF.

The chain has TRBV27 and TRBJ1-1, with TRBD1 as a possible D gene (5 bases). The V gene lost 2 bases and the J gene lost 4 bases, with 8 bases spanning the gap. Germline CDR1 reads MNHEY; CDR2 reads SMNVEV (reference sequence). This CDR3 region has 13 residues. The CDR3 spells CASSLDRSTEAFF. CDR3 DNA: TGTGCCAGCAGTTTAGACAGATCCACTGAAGCTTTCTTT.

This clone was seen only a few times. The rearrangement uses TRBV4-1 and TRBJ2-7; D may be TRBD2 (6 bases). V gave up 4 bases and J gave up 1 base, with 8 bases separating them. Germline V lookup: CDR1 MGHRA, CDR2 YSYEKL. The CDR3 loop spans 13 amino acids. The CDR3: CASSPRGSYEQYF. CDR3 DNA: TGCGCCAGCAGCCCACGGGGGTCCTACGAGCAGTACTTC.

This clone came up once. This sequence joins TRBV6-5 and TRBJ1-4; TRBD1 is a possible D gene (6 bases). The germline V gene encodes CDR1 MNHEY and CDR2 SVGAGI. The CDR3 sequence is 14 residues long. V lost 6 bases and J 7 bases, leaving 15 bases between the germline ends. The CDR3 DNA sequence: TGTGCCAGCAGACCCGACAGGTTGAGTGAAAAACTGTTTTTT. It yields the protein CASRPDRLSEKLFF.

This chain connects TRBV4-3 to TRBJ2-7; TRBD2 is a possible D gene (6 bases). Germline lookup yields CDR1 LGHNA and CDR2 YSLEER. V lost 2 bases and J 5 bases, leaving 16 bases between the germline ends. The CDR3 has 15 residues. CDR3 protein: CASSQKRGTAHEQYF. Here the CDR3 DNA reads TGCGCCAGCAGCCAAAAACGGGGGACTGCCCACGAGCAGTACTTC.

The CDR3 DNA reads as TGTGCCAGCAGTTTAAGTGTTAGAGAGACCCAGTACTTC. Translation: CASSLSVRETQYF. The chain recombines TRBV27 with TRBJ2-5; D gene ambiguous. Trimming removed 2 bases from V and 4 bases from J, with 8 bases in between. The CDR3 runs to 13 residues. The germline V gene has CDR1 MNHEY and CDR2 SMNVEV (reference sequence).

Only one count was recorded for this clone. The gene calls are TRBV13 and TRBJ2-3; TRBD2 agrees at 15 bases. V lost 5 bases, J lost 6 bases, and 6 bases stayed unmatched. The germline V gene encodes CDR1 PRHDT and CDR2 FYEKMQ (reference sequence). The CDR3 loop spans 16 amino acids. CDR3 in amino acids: CASSDWTSGRVDTQYF. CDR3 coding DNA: TGTGCCAGCAGCGACTGGACTAGCGGGAGGGTTGATACGCAGTATTTT.

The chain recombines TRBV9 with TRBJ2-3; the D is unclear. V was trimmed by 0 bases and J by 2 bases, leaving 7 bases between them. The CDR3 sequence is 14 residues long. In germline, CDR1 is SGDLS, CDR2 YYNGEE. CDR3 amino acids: CASSVDLYTDTQYF. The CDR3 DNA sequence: TGTGCCAGCAGCGTAGACCTTTACACAGATACGCAGTATTTT.

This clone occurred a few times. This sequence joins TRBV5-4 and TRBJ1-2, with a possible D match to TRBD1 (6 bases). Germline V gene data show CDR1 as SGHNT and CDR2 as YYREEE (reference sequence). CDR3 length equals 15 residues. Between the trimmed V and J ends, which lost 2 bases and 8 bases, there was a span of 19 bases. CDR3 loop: CASSFVGRQVKGYTF. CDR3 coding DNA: TGTGCCAGCAGCTTTGTCGGGCGACAGGTTAAAGGCTACACCTTC.

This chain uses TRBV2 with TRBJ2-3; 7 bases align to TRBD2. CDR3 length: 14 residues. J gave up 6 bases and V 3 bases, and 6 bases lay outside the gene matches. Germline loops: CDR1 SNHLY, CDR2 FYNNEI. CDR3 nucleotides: TGTGCCAGCAGTGACCGTGCGGGAGAGGATACGCAGTATTTT. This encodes CASSDRAGEDTQYF.

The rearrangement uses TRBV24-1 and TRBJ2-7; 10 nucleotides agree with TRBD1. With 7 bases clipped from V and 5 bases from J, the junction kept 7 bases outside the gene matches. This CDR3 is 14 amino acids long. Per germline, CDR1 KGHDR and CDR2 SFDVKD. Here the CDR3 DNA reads TGTGCCACCAGACCGGGACAGGGGTCCCACGAGCAGTACTTC. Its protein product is CATRPGQGSHEQYF.

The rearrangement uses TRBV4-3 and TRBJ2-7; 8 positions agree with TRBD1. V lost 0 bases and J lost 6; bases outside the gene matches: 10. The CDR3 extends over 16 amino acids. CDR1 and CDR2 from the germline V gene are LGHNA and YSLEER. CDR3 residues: CASSQDRWQGAGEQYF. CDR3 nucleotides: TGCGCCAGCAGCCAAGATCGGTGGCAGGGGGCGGGCGAGCAGTACTTC.

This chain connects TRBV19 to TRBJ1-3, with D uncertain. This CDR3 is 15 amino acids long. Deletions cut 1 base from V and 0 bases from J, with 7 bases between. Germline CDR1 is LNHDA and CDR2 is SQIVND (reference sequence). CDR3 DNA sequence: TGTGCCAGTAGTATAGCAGGCAGCTCTGGAAACACCATATATTTT. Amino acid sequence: CASSIAGSSGNTIYF.

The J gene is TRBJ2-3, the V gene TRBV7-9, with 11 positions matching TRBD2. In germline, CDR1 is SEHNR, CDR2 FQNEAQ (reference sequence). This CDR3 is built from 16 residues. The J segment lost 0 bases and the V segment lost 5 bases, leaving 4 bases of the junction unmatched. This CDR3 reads CASSPRTSGSTDTQYF. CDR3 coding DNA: TGTGCCAGCAGCCCTAGGACTAGCGGGAGCACAGATACGCAGTATTTT.

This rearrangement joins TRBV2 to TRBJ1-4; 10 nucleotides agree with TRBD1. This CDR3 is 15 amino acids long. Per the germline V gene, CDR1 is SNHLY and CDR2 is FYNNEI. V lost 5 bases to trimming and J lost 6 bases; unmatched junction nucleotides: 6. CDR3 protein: CASSWTGGNDEKLFF. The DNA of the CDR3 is TGTGCCAGCAGTTGGACAGGGGGAAATGATGAAAAACTGTTTTTT.

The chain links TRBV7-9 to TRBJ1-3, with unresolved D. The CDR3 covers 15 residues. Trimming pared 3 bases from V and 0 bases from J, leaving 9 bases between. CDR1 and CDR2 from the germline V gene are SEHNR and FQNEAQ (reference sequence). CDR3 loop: CASSFLRSSGNTIYF. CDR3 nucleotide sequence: TGTGCCAGCAGCTTTTTGAGAAGCTCTGGAAACACCATATATTTT. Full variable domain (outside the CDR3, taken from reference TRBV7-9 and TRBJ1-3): DTGVSQNPRHKITKRGQNVTFRCDPISEHNRLYWYRQTLGQGPEFLTYFQNEAQLEKSRLLSDRFSAERPKGSFSTLEIQRTEQGDSAMYLCASSFLRSSGNTIYFGEGSWLTVV.

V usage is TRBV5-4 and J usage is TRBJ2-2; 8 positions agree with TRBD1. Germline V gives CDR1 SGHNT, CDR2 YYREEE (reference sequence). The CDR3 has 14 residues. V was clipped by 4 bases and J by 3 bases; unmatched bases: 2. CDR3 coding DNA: TGTGCCAGCAGCGTGGGACAGGACACCGGGGAGCTGTTTTTT. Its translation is CASSVGQDTGELFF.

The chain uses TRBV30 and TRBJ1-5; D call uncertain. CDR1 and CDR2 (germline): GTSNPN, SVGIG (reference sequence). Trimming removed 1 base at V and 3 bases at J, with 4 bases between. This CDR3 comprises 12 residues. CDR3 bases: TGTGCCTGGAGTGGGATCAATCAGCCCCAGCATTTT. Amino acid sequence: CAWSGINQPQHF.

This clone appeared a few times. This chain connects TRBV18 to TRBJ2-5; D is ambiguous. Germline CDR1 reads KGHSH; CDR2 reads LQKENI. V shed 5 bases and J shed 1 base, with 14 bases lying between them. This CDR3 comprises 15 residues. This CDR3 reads CASSSLSGIQETQYF. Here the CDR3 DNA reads TGTGCCAGCTCATCCCTCTCAGGTATCCAAGAGACCCAGTACTTC.

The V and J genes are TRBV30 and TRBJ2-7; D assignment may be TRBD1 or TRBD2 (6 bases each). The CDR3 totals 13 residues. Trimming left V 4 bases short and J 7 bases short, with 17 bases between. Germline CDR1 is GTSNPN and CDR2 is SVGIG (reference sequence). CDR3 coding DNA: TGTGCCTGGACTGCTCTAGAGGGGGGTGAGCAGTACTTC. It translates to CAWTALEGGEQYF.

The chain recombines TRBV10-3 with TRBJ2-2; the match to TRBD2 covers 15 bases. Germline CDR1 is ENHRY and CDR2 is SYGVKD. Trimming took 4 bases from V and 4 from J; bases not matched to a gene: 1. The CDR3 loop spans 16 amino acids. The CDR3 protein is CAISGTSGGGTGELFF. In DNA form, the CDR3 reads TGTGCCATCAGTGGGACTAGCGGGGGGGGCACCGGGGAGCTGTTTTTT.

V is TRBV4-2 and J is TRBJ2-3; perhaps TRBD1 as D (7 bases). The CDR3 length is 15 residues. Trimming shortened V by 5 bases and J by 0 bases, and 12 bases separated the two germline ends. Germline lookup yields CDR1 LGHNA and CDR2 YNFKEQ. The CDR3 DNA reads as TGTGCCAGCAGCTCGCAGGGGGGAAGCACAGATACGCAGTATTTT. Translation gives CASSSQGGSTDTQYF.

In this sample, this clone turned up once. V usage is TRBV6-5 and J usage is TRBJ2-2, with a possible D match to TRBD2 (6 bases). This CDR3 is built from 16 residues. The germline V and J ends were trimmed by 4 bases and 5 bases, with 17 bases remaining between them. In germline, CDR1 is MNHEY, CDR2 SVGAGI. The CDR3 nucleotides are TGTGCCAGCAGTTTAGACCCGAGCGCGGGGACCGGGGAGCTGTTTTTT. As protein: CASSLDPSAGTGELFF.

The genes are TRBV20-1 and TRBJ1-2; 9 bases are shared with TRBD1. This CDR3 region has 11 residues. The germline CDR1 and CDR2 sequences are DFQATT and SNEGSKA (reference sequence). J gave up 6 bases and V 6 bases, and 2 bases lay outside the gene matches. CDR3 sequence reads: CSARTGDGYTF. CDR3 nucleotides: TGCAGTGCAAGGACAGGGGATGGCTACACCTTC.

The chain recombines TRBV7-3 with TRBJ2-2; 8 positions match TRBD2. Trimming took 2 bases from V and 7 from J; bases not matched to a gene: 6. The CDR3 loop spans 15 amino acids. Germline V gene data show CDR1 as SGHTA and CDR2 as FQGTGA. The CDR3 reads CASSLYSGEVGELFF. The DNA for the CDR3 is TGTGCCAGCAGCTTATATAGCGGGGAGGTCGGGGAGCTGTTTTTT.

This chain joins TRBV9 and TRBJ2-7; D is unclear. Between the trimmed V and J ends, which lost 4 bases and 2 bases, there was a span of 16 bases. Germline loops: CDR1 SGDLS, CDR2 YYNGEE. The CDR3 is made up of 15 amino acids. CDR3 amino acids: CASSPRSLGPYEQYF. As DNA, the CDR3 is TGTGCCAGCAGCCCCCGATCTCTCGGGCCCTACGAGCAGTACTTC.

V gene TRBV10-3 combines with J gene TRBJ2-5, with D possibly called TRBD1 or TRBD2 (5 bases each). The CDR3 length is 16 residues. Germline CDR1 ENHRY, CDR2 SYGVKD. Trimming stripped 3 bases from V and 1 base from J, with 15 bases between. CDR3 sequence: CAISDGLSRGQETQYF. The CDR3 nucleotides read TGTGCCATCAGTGACGGACTCTCGAGGGGCCAAGAGACCCAGTACTTC.

In nucleotides, the CDR3 is TGTGCCAGTAGTACAGGACAGGCCTACTCTGGAAACACCATATATTTT. Amino acids: CASSTGQAYSGNTIYF. This chain links TRBV19 with TRBJ1-3, with 7 bases aligning to TRBD1. There are 16 residues in the CDR3. With 4 bases clipped from V and 0 bases from J, the junction kept 6 bases outside the gene matches. Germline V lookup: CDR1 LNHDA, CDR2 SQIVND (reference sequence).

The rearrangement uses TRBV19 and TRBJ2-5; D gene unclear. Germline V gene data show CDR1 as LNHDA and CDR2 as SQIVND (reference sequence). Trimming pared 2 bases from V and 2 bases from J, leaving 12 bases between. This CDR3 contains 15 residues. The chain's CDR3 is CASSINYIGQETQYF. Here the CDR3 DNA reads TGTGCCAGTAGTATAAACTACATTGGGCAAGAGACCCAGTACTTC.

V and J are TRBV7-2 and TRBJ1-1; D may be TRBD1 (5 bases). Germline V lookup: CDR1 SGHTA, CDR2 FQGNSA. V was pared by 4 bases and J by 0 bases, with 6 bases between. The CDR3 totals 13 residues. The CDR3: CASSSQVNTEAFF. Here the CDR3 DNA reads TGTGCCAGCAGCTCACAGGTGAACACTGAAGCTTTCTTT.